This record covers a single T cell receptor (beta chain). Its antigen has not been determined. Per-nucleotide qualities are absent, and no much larger clonotype sits a single base away. This specimen belongs to a study of cytomegalovirus exposure and HLA in healthy donors (dated by TCRdb to 2015 to 2018). Looking at the study overall: In an earlier analysis of 587 of the donors, 276 Gb of sequence data and about 110 million unique TCR beta sequences from 150 million to 200 million T cells were reported. A later analysis re-analyzed previously published TCR beta repertoires from 550 to 700 donors and added high-resolution HLA genotyping to study TCR occurrence patterns. A later genetic analysis used genome-wide SNP genotypes for about 65% of the roughly 670 donors, treating that subset as a discovery cohort. Roughly 5 DR-DQ haplotypes were handled as single units for association and clustering because linkage in the cohort was strong. To decide whether each TCR beta V gene segment behaved as functional or pseudogenic, an earlier analysis of some 600 of the donors relied on high-throughput TCR beta sequencing. The study combined high-throughput TCR immunosequencing, statistical association of individual TCRs with disease status, and machine learning to predict cytomegalovirus infection status. The study profiled the T cell repertoires of 666 subjects by immunosequencing and related them to cytomegalovirus serostatus. HLA typing covered class I and class II loci at four-digit resolution. An early release covering about 600 HLA-typed donors comprised 300 to 350 gigabases of sequencing data and approximately 80 million unique TCR sequences. Donor age, sex, ethnicity and CMV serostatus were collected together with the repertoire data. The aim of the study was to test whether cataloging public T cell receptors could identify signatures of past pathogen exposure. In the later analysis, no new phenotypic data were used to find candidate immune exposures; instead, reliance was placed on TCR beta sequences and their occurrence across donors. All discovery cohort repertoires had been generated on a single sequencing platform. Among 300 to 450 genotyped donors of the cohort, an average of around 240,000 unique TCR beta nucleotide sequences were sequenced per donor, around 18% of them non-productive. In addition to the first cohort of hundreds of subjects, a separate validation cohort of 130 or so different subjects was used. Of the roughly 400 genotyped donors, around 81% fell in the genetic ancestry cluster associated with self-reported Caucasian donors. Typing coverage differed by locus: A, B, C, DRB1 and DQB1 were typed in about 620-630 donors, DQA1 in 522, DPA1 in 600 to 610, and DPB1 in roughly 470. Beyond this particular receptor, the publication reports: A total of 150 to 200 TCR beta chains were listed by the study as associated with cytomegalovirus. According to the authors, the approach could potentially be generalized to other disease states and immunological phenotypes. A later genetic analysis reported fewer N-insertions in productive TCRs among donors in an Asian-associated ancestry cluster than the roughly 700-donor mean. Strong co-occurrence of HLA alleles, especially DR and DQ, made assigning TCR associations to individual alleles difficult. The cohort was sequenced for TCR beta chains only, and without alpha or paired-chain data the features that could be detected were limited. The earlier analysis of 587 of the donors excluded about 16 rarely observed V segments, including chromosome 9 orphons, because counts were too low. Because HLA typing was missing for some donors at each locus, association tests included only the typed subset. Broadly in line with IMGT annotations, most TCR beta V segments showed up in productive rearrangements about 87% or about 30% of the time in an earlier analysis of approximately 640 of the donors. According to a later analysis, most CMV-associated TCR beta chains appeared to be HLA-restricted, and the HLA associations seemed to be driven largely by CMV exposure. A further reported finding was that TCR beta sequences accurately predicted the HLA-A and HLA-B alleles for most subjects in the first cohort. Specific HLA alleles were associated with more than 15,000 TCR beta sequences at a false discovery rate of 0.05 in a later analysis. The classifier was reported to diagnose cytomegalovirus status with high specificity and sensitivity in both the original and validation cohorts. According to a later analysis, TCR association rates differed among HLA loci, with DRB1 alleles showing the most associated TCRs and HLA-C alleles showing the fewest. CMV serostatus was the only immune exposure information available for the cohort. Compared with equally common non-associated chains, HLA-associated TCR beta chains in a later analysis were more clonally expanded and had lower generation probabilities. While some public TCRs were present in many individuals, most TCR sequences turned up only very rarely across donors. An association between a missense DCLRE1C variant and V-gene and J-gene trimming of TCR beta chains was found in a later genetic analysis and replicated in an independent cohort. Three of the identified cytomegalovirus-associated TCR beta chains were confirmed in vitro to be specific for cytomegalovirus antigens. Linkage disequilibrium might explain the correlated functional status among segregating V segments, but an unknown experimental factor could not be ruled out. Several of the top co-occurrence clusters appeared to be linked to parvovirus B19, influenza, CMV and Epstein-Barr virus, according to a later analysis. Sequencing depth was assumed to be roughly uniform across donors in the presence/absence analyses, though that assumption may not hold. A cluster of highly shared sequence variants was judged likely to be a technical artifact of the sequencing pipeline. Some IMGT-functional V segments, including TRBV6-2 and TRBV6-3, could not be distinguished by the 87-base-pair reads and were therefore excluded.

Based on the germline V gene, the CDR1 and CDR2 sequences are SGHRS and YFSETQ. At the junction V is shortened by 2 bases and J by 7 bases, with 16 bases in between. The CDR3 goes from the cysteine to the phenylalanine over 15 residues. Left in the record is the CDR3 DNA by itself, 45 bases read in frame from the first base. The library was generated by the immunoSEQ multiplex PCR assay. The multiplex PCR relied on a mix of 60 forward primers for TCR Vbeta segments and 13 reverse primers for TCR Jbeta segments. The CDR3 region of rearranged TCR beta genes was amplified from genomic DNA with a multiplex PCR assay. Amplified TCR beta libraries were sequenced as 87-base-pair reads on the Illumina HiSeq System. Concerning the study's data processing: A later analysis counted tens of millions of unique TCR beta chains across the 550 to 700 repertoires, and around 9.9 million of these chains were shared by at least two donors. Raw reads were error-corrected and collapsed into unique sequences with a nearest-neighbor algorithm that merged closely related sequences to remove PCR and sequencing errors. CDR3 sequences were aligned to IMGT reference sequences to assign V, D and J gene segments. Each retained sequence needed at least a six-nucleotide match to both a V gene segment and a J gene segment. A rearrangement counted as productive if the CDR3 had no stop codons and remained in frame with V and J, and every other rearrangement counted as non-productive. Following IMGT convention, CDR3 was defined as the stretch from the second conserved V-encoded cysteine to the conserved J-encoded phenylalanine. The earlier analysis of some 580 of the donors excluded any sequence lacking an unambiguous match to a single V gene segment. In an earlier analysis of roughly 600 of the donors, a V segment was called functional when productive rearrangements were above 56.7%, and segregating when the standard deviation between donors exceeded 5%. To diagnose cytomegalovirus status from the catalog of TCR beta chain sequences, a statistical classification framework was built. V and J gene assignment, in a later analysis, came from comparing TCR nucleotide sequences with IMGT/GENE-DB human TR gene sequences. In a later analysis, CDR3 sequences and most-parsimonious VDJ recombination scenarios were assigned using the TCRdist pipeline. In a later analysis, every TCR beta chain was defined by the combination of its CDR3 amino acid sequence and its V-gene family, and reads without a unique V-gene family were dropped. As a way to deal with suspected cross-contamination and a sequencing artifact, a later analysis dropped nearly 600 nucleotide sequences that were highly shared and had low generation probability. For each public chain, a later analysis derived a clonal expansion index from normalized ranks of inferred template counts within each repertoire. Generation probabilities in a later analysis came from a VDJ recombination model fitted to out-of-frame rearrangements, and those results were checked against IGoR. Hypergeometric tests were used in a later analysis to score TCR-TCR, TCR-HLA and TCR-CMV co-occurrence, with a repertoire-size bias correction applied to the TCR pairs. To estimate false discovery rates, a later analysis permuted the HLA or CMV assignments 20 times. In a later analysis, co-occurring TCRs were grouped using DBSCAN, and TCRdist sequence similarity was added for clustering within HLA-allele-positive subsets. Co-occurrence clustering excluded repertoires with fewer than 30,000 or more than 120,000 public chains, plus five with anomalous nucleotide sharing. In its TCRdb copy, this immuneACCESS table keeps in-frame sequences only and misses some clones. Where compared with another copy, unresolved V genes explain less than half of these, and the others have no known cause. V and J calls and clone size are copied from that table; D and trimming were computed from the DNA. Here the sample has some 120,000 clones; around 80% occur a single time. About 0.22% of the sample comes from the top ten.

The cohort consisted of some 670 healthy bone marrow donors. At the time of sampling, all cohort members were nominally healthy, though unrecorded immune exposures were likely present. The donor was CMV seronegative and was included in the group of several hundred seronegative cohort members. A peripheral blood sample was provided by each donor, and peripheral blood mononuclear cells were used for TCR beta sequencing. Genomic DNA extraction from the blood cell samples was performed with the Qiagen DNeasy Blood Extraction Kit. The chain uses TRBV5-1 and TRBJ1-5, with an unclear D gene assignment. The clonotype originates from a man aged 45-60 years in good health and CMV-seronegative. The sequencing sample was made of PBMCs. CDR3 protein: CASSLGLGEGQPQHF. The nucleotide sequence reads as follows: TGCGCCAGCAGCTTAGGATTGGGTGAGGGCCAGCCCCAGCATTTT.